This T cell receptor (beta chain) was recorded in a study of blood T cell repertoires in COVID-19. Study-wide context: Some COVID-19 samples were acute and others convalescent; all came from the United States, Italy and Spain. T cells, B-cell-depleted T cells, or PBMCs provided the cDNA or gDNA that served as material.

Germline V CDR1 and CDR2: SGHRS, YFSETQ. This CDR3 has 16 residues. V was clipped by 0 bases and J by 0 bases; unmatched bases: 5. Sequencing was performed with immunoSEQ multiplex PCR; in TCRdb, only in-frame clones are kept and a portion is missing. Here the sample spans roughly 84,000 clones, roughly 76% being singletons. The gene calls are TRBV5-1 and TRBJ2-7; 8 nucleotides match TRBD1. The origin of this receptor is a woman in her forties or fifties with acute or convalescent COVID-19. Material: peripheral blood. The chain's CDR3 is CASSLGPGQVSYEQYF. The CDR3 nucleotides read TGCGCCAGCAGCTTGGGCCCGGGACAGGTCTCCTACGAGCAGTACTTC.